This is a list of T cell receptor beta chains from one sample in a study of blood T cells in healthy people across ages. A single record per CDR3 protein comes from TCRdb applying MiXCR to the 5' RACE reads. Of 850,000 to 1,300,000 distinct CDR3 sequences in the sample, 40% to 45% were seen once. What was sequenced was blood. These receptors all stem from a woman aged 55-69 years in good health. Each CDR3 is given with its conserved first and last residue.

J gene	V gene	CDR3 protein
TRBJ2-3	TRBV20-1	CSARDVTGRASTDTQYF
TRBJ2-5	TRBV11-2	CASSLAVAQVTQYF
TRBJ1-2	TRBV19	CASGRTVDYGYTF
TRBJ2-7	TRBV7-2	CARRAWLAASEASYEQYF
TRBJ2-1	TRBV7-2	CASSVSTQSNEQFF
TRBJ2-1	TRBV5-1	CASSLTSGGIYEQFF
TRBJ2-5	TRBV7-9	CASSQRGSDAGTQYF
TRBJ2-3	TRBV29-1	CSVDSWDRDGTDTQYF
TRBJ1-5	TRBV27	CASAADRGLHQPQHF
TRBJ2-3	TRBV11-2	CASSLDLIIASGRDTQYF
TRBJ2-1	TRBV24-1	CATRTSVNNEQFF
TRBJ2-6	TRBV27	CASSPRQGISGANVLTF
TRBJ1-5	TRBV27	CASSTTTGVERNQPQHF
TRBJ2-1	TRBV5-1	CANVLGTSYNEQFF
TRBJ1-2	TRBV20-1	CSAREKGWGYTF
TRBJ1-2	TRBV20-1	CSAGSGGAIEGYTF